The 23 T cell receptor beta chains listed next were all sequenced from one sample in a study of T cells in Graves' hyperthyroidism and ophthalmopathy. What was amplified from RNA transcripts were TCR beta CDR3 regions. The TCR CDR3 first-round RT-PCR relied on the HTBI primer set. TCRdb re-analysed the multiplex PCR reads in MiXCR, keeping a single row per CDR3 protein. This table has approximately 640,000 distinct CDR3 sequences, 15% to 20% appearing once. The specimen was blood. These TCRs come from a woman in her twenties or thirties with Graves' hyperthyroidism.

In this sample, this clonotype turned up many times. This chain connects TRBV20-1 to TRBJ2-1; TRBD2 might be the D (6 bases). CDR1 is DFQATT and CDR2 is SNEGSKA in the germline V gene (reference sequence). This CDR3 region has 11 residues. The CDR3 sequence: CKPGAYNEQFF. The CDR3 DNA reads as TGCAAGCCGGGAGCGTACAATGAGCAGTTCTTC.

As concerns this clonotype: Since a much larger clone is just one base distant, this may be a read error. CDR3 region: CASSLTIVGTDREETQYF. The CDR3 coding sequence is TGTGCCAGCAGTTTAACCATTGTCGGGACAGACAGGGAAGAGACCCAGTACTTC. This chain uses TRBV28 with TRBJ2-5, with TRBD1 matching 7 bases. This CDR3 is built from 18 residues. Germline values: CDR1 MDHEN, CDR2 SYDVKM. Trimming at V came to 2 bases and at J to 3 bases, leaving 15 bases not matched to a gene.

This clonotype was recorded at least ten times. The rearrangement links TRBV6-1 to TRBJ2-5; 7 nucleotides match TRBD1. The ends lost 7 bases at V and 1 base at J; junction bases unmatched: 9. CDR3 length: 15 residues. CDR1 is MNHNS and CDR2 is SASEGT in the germline V gene. The CDR3 region has the DNA TGTGCCAGCACAGCCCCGACAGGGAGCCAAGAGACCCAGTACTTC. Its protein is CASTAPTGSQETQYF.

This clonotype appeared a few times. The chain links TRBV12-5 to TRBJ2-1; 7 bases fit TRBD2. With 7 bases clipped from V and 4 bases from J, the junction kept 10 bases outside the gene matches. CDR1 is LGHNT, CDR2 FRNRAP, per germline. The CDR3 has 15 residues. The CDR3 DNA is TGTGCTAGTGCCCTGGGACTACTCCCTTACAATGAGCAGTTCTTC. As protein: CASALGLLPYNEQFF.

This clonotype was seen a few times. This chain uses TRBV27 with TRBJ2-5; a possible D gene is TRBD2 (7 bases). V was clipped by 4 bases and J by 14 bases, with 20 bases between them. CDR1 is MNHEY, CDR2 SMNVEV, per germline (reference sequence). The CDR3 contains 13 residues. The CDR3 region is CASSSGRGQGSYF. The CDR3 nucleotides read TGTGCCAGCAGTTCTGGGCGGGGGCAGGGAAGTTACTTC.

The rearrangement uses TRBV19 and TRBJ1-1; no reliable D call. The V gene's germline CDR1 is LNHDA and CDR2 SQIVND (reference sequence). CDR3 length equals 12 residues. Trimming stripped 6 bases from V and 3 bases from J, with 8 bases between. As DNA, the CDR3 is TGTGCCAGTAGAGAATGGGACACTGAAGCTTTCTTT. Translated: CASREWDTEAFF.

This clonotype was recorded many times. J is TRBJ1-5 and V is TRBV18; D might be TRBD1 (6 bases). CDR1 KGHSH and CDR2 LQKENI come from the germline V gene. V shed 9 bases and J shed 4 bases, with 10 bases lying between them. This CDR3 has 12 residues. The CDR3 loop reads CASNGQNQPQHF. The CDR3 coding sequence is TGTGCCAGTAACGGACAGAATCAGCCCCAGCATTTT.

This clonotype appeared a few times. This chain connects TRBV11-2 to TRBJ1-3, with 7 bases matching TRBD1. The germline V gene has CDR1 SGHAT and CDR2 FQNNGV. This CDR3 comprises 16 residues. The trim removed 2 bases at V and 0 bases at J, leaving 4 bases unmatched. CDR3 bases: TGTGCCAGCAGCTTAAGTCCAGGGGGCTCTGGAAACACCATATATTTT. Residues: CASSLSPGGSGNTIYF. Filled out from reference TRBV11-2 and TRBJ1-3, the complete variable domain reads EAGVAQSPRYKIIEKRQSVAFWCNPISGHATLYWYQQILGQGPKLLIQFQNNGVVDDSQLPKDRFSAERLKGVDSTLKIQPAKLEDSAVYLCASSLSPGGSGNTIYFGEGSWLTVV.

This clonotype showed up many times. The rearrangement links TRBV19 to TRBJ1-1, with a weak D call TRBD1 (5 bases). V lost 5 bases, J lost 5 bases, and 12 bases lay in between. The CDR3 is 13 residues long. Looked up from germline, CDR1 is LNHDA and CDR2 is SQIVND (reference sequence). Written as DNA, the CDR3 is TGTGCCAGTAGTTGGGGGGAAACGACTGAAGCTTTCTTT. Encoded protein: CASSWGETTEAFF.

This clonotype was detected ten times or more. The rearrangement links TRBV11-2 to TRBJ2-1, with D maybe TRBD1 (6 bases). The ends were cut back, 5 bases at V and 8 bases at J, with 13 bases in the middle. This CDR3 region has 13 residues. Germline CDR1 SGHAT, CDR2 FQNNGV. CDR3: CASSPIQGHEQFF. The CDR3 DNA reads TGTGCCAGCAGCCCAATACAGGGTCATGAGCAGTTCTTC. The complete variable domain, with remaining parts taken from reference TRBV11-2 and TRBJ2-1, reads EAGVAQSPRYKIIEKRQSVAFWCNPISGHATLYWYQQILGQGPKLLIQFQNNGVVDDSQLPKDRFSAERLKGVDSTLKIQPAKLEDSAVYLCASSPIQGHEQFFGPGTRLTVL.

This clonotype was seen a few times. Here the CDR3 reads CASGSGGGAKNIQYF. The CDR3 region has the DNA TGTGCTAGTGGTTCCGGTGGAGGAGCCAAAAACATTCAGTACTTC. The rearrangement links TRBV12-5 to TRBJ2-4, with TRBD2 as a possible D gene (5 bases). Germline V lookup: CDR1 LGHNT, CDR2 FRNRAP. Trimming removed 4 bases at V and 0 bases at J, with 10 bases between. The CDR3 consists of 15 residues.

This clonotype was picked up many times. The V gene is TRBV28, the J gene TRBJ1-5; TRBD1 is a possible D gene (5 bases). The CDR3 covers 15 residues. Germline V gives CDR1 MDHEN, CDR2 SYDVKM. Trimming left V 5 bases short and J 2 bases short, with 13 bases between. The CDR3 is CASSNWGGGNQPQHF. CDR3 sequence (DNA): TGTGCCAGCAGTAACTGGGGGGGGGGCAATCAGCCCCAGCATTTT.

This clonotype has a count of ten or more. The V gene is TRBV20-1, the J gene TRBJ2-3, with 8 bases matching TRBD2. CDR1 and CDR2 from the germline V gene are DFQATT and SNEGSKA (reference sequence). This CDR3 has 14 residues. Germline trimming cut 1 base from V and 2 bases from J; bases unmatched to any gene: 2. The CDR3 protein is CSARVAGPTDTQYF. CDR3 in DNA: TGCAGTGCTAGAGTAGCGGGGCCCACAGATACGCAGTATTTT.

This clonotype was counted a few times. The chain uses TRBV9 and TRBJ2-5; D might be TRBD1 (6 bases). Germline V lookup: CDR1 SGDLS, CDR2 YYNGEE. V lost 4 bases, J lost 4 bases, and 14 bases lay in between. This CDR3 region has 14 residues. This CDR3 is CASSLGTSLETQYF. The CDR3 nucleotides are TGTGCCAGCAGCTTGGGGACAAGTTTAGAGACCCAGTACTTC.

This chain connects TRBV10-3 to TRBJ2-1; the match to TRBD2 covers 11 bases. CDR3 length: 15 residues. In germline, CDR1 is ENHRY, CDR2 SYGVKD. J lost 5 bases, V lost 5 bases, and 5 bases had no gene match. The CDR3 coding sequence is TGTGCCATCAGTAATCTAGCGGGAGGACACAATGAGCAGTTCTTC. Encoded protein: CAISNLAGGHNEQFF.

This clonotype has only a few counts. This chain joins TRBV7-2 and TRBJ2-7, with D possibly matching TRBD2 (6 bases). The ends were cut back, 3 bases at V and 1 base at J, with 13 bases in the middle. Germline CDR1 SGHTA, CDR2 FQGNSA. The CDR3 spans 15 residues. The CDR3 loop is CASSFFVGGSYEQYF. Here the CDR3 DNA reads TGTGCCAGCAGCTTTTTTGTGGGAGGTTCCTACGAGCAGTACTTC.

This clonotype appeared many times. J is TRBJ2-3 and V is TRBV28; 15 bases line up with TRBD2. The CDR3 contains 20 residues. The germline gives CDR1 MDHEN, CDR2 SYDVKM. J lost 2 bases, V lost 5 bases, and 14 bases had no gene match. CDR3 DNA: TGTGCCAGCAGTCCCCCGGGACTAGCGGGAGGTGAGGGGTTCACAGATACGCAGTATTTT. It translates to CASSPPGLAGGEGFTDTQYF.

This clonotype appeared many times. The chain recombines TRBV29-1 with TRBJ2-5, with D perhaps matching TRBD1 or TRBD2 (6 bases each). This CDR3 is built from 12 residues. CDR1 and CDR2 (germline): SQVTM, ANQGSEA. V dropped 4 bases and J dropped 7 bases, with 13 bases sitting between them. CDR3: CSVVTGGWTQYF. CDR3 sequence (DNA): TGCAGCGTTGTGACCGGGGGCTGGACCCAGTACTTC.

There are a few counts of this clonotype. A much larger clonotype is one base distant, so this may be a read error. The J gene is TRBJ2-5, the V gene TRBV10-3, with D possibly being TRBD2 (6 bases). Trimming took 8 bases from V and 7 from J, leaving 20 bases between them. The CDR3 sequence is 14 residues long. Germline V gene sequence: CDR1 ENHRY, CDR2 SYGVKD. CDR3 DNA: TGTGCCATCGGTTCCGGGAGAGATGGTGGGACCCAGTACTTC. Translation: CAIGSGRDGGTQYF.

This clonotype was observed a few times. This may come from a read error, since a much larger clone is one base off. This chain joins TRBV28 and TRBJ2-1; no clear D. Germline V gene sequence: CDR1 MDHEN, CDR2 SYDVKM. CDR3 size: 15 residues. The CDR3 protein is CASSSISLTYNGQFF. CDR3 DNA sequence: TGTGCCAGCAGTTCCATATCCCTAACCTACAATGGGCAGTTCTTC.

To note about this clonotype: This clone may be a read error of a much larger clone one base away. The rearrangement links TRBV20-1 to TRBJ1-2, with unresolved D. The CDR3 has 13 residues. Germline lookup yields CDR1 DFQATT and CDR2 SNEGSKA (reference sequence). Between the trimmed V and J ends, which lost 0 bases and 2 bases, there was a span of 7 bases. The CDR3 sequence: CSAREAGNYGYTF. CDR3 DNA sequence: TGCAGTGCTAGAGAAGCAGGAAACTATGGCTACACCTTC.

This clonotype was seen many times. This chain uses TRBV12-3 or TRBV12-4 with TRBJ2-3; 8 nucleotides line up with TRBD1. This CDR3 has 14 amino acids. V shed 8 bases and J 8 bases; nucleotides not matched to a gene: 12. The DNA of the CDR3 is TGTGCCAGCTTCGGCCCTCTACAGGGGGGTACGCAGTATTTT. It codes for CASFGPLQGGTQYF.

In its sample, this clonotype was seen a few times. The chain combines TRBV3-1 with TRBJ1-4; possible D gene TRBD1, 5 bases. The CDR3 is made up of 16 amino acids. The germline V and J ends were trimmed by 1 base and 5 bases, with 14 bases remaining between them. CDR1 and CDR2 (germline): LGHDT, YNNKEL (reference sequence). The CDR3: CASSQGWGGWNEKLFF. The DNA for the CDR3 is TGTGCCAGCAGCCAAGGGTGGGGGGGGTGGAATGAAAAACTGTTTTTT.